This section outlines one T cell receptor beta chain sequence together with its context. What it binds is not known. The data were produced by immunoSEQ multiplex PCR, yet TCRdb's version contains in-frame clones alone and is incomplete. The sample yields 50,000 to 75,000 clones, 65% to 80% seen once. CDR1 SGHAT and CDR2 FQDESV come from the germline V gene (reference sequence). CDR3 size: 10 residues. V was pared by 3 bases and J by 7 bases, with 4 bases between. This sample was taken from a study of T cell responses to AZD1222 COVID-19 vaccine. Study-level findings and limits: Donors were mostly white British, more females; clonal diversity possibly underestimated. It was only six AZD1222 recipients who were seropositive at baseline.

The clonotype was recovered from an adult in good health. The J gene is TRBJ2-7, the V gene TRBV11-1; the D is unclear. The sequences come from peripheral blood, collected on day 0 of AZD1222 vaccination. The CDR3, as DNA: TGTGCCAGCAGCTTTTATGAGCAGTACTTC. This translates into CASSFYEQYF.